Sequencing of this TCR beta chain was carried out in a study of persistence of HIV-infected CD4 T cells. Nonspecific anti-CD3/anti-CD28 bead stimulation represents the broad CD4+ T cell repertoire. Sorting selected CD4+ T cells upregulating both CD40 ligand and CD69. Notes on the study in general: TCR analyses could not target the rare provirus-carrying CMV-responding cells.

This was the immunoSEQ version 4 assay in survey mode. Profiled with immunoSEQ multiplex PCR; TCRdb holds only in-frame clones, not every one. The sample lists around 40,000 clones, approximately 88% occurring once. On this clone itself: Its antigen is undetermined.

Germline CDR1 SGHRS, CDR2 YFSETQ. This CDR3 is built from 15 residues. V lost 0 bases and J lost 8, with 15 bases in between. The source was CD4+ T cells sorted from PBMCs after approximately 19-hour stimulation, collected from a patient who received antiretroviral therapy. This receptor was taken from an adult man with HIV who was CMV-seropositive. This rearrangement joins TRBV5-1 to TRBJ2-1, with D unresolved. The CDR3 nucleotides read TGCGCCAGCAGCTTGGCCGGCAGGTCGGGCGATGAGCAGTTCTTC. Protein product: CASSLAGRSGDEQFF. Supplemented by reference TRBV5-1 and TRBJ2-1, the full variable domain reads KAGVTQTPRYLIKTRGQQVTLSCSPISGHRSVSWYQQTPGQGLQFLFEYFSETQRNKGNFPGRFSGRQFSNSRSEMNVSTLELGDSALYLCASSLAGRSGDEQFFGPGTRLTVL.